The clone carrying this T cell receptor beta chain was seen a single time. Its antigen is as yet unknown. In the PCR, 60 Vbeta and 13 Jbeta primers were used. Here immunoSEQ multiplex PCR was the method, and the copy in TCRdb shows in-frame clones only, minus some. The sample lists more than 100,000 clones; around 72% were seen once. The sample comes from a study of cytomegalovirus exposure and HLA in healthy donors. Study-wide context: An analysis done earlier identified more than 90 million unique TCR beta sequences from about 179 million T cells. General study points: What a later analysis reportedly showed was that an Asian-associated ancestry cluster had fewer N-insertions than the approximately 700-donor mean. Most of the CMV-associated TCR beta chains (in a later analysis) appeared to be HLA-restricted.

J lost 9 bases, V lost 3 bases, and 5 bases had no gene match. The CDR3 totals 14 residues. CDR1 SEHNR and CDR2 FQNEAQ come from the germline V gene (reference sequence). At collection, donors were nominally healthy, but unrecorded immune exposures were probable. The sequencing sample was made of PBMCs. The chain is built from TRBV7-9 and TRBJ2-1; TRBD2 aligns across 10 bases. The TCR was taken from a woman between 18 and 29 years old in good health and CMV-seronegative. The DNA for the CDR3 is TGTGCCAGCAGCTTCCTAGCGGGAGTGGTTGAGCAGTTCTTC. Amino acid sequence: CASSFLAGVVEQFF. Using reference TRBV7-9 and TRBJ2-1 for the parts outside the CDR3, the full variable domain is DTGVSQNPRHKITKRGQNVTFRCDPISEHNRLYWYRQTLGQGPEFLTYFQNEAQLEKSRLLSDRFSAERPKGSFSTLEIQRTEQGDSAMYLCASSFLAGVVEQFFGPGTRLTVL.